The clone carrying this TCR beta chain was recorded once. The data belong to a study of cytomegalovirus exposure and HLA in healthy donors. The CDR3 runs to 13 residues. Losses at the gene ends were 6 bases for V and 8 bases for J; bases not matched to a gene: 7. Germline V gene data show CDR1 as MNHNS and CDR2 as SASEGT. PCR used 60 Vbeta primers and 13 Jbeta primers. The table came from immunoSEQ multiplex PCR; TCRdb's copy has only in-frame clones and leaves some out. The table lists fewer than 140,000 clones, around 80% of them singletons. Sequencing was done on a sample of PBMCs. The receptor's source is a man aged 35 to 55 in good health and CMV-seronegative. The rearrangement links TRBV6-1 to TRBJ1-2, with TRBD1 identical over 9 bases. CDR3 in DNA: TGTGCCAGCAGGCTTGGGACAGGGAAAGGCTACACCTTC. Protein product: CASRLGTGKGYTF.